The present entry profiles one TCR beta chain with its context. Its antigen is still unknown. No per-base quality is available; no much larger clone lies one base away. The label giving this sample's time point can be read as: about 28 days (+/-7) after the second vaccine dose. In the paper's terms, the treatment or condition label means: meningococcal conjugate vaccine given as trial control. Samples from vaccinated people were obtained from the UK trials COV001 and COV002, which included a single-blind randomized controlled phase 2/3 trial of AZD1222 (ChAdOx1 nCoV-19) in healthy adults. For TCRbeta chain sequencing, PBMC samples from trial participants were taken at day 0 and at day 28 after the second dose. This record belongs to a study of T cell responses to AZD1222 COVID-19 vaccine (dated by TCRdb to the early 2020s). Regarding the complete study: TCR sequencing was performed for about 240 trial participants, of whom about 200 were given two doses of AZD1222 and approximately 26 were given two doses of MenACWY control vaccine. Trial participants were enrolled into age subgroups of 18-55, 56-69 and 70-plus years, which contained approximately 150, 28 and 58 TCR-sequenced participants, respectively.

The CDR3 regions of human TCRbeta chains were subjected to immunosequencing. The authors' pipeline ran thus. Repertoire TCRs were matched against a reference library of SARS-CoV-2-specific TCRs generated with the MIRA antigen-specificity platform. Breadth was defined as the fraction of unique TCRs that were SARS-CoV-2-associated, and depth was defined as the fraction of total T cells that were SARS-CoV-2-associated. Using the MIRA data, each spike-specific TCR was mapped to the spike region that the TCR reacts to and placed in a CD4 or CD8 class. Log10-transformed breadth and depth values were compared by one-way ANOVA with Sidak's multiple comparisons tests. In its TCRdb copy, this immuneACCESS table keeps in-frame sequences only and misses some clones. Where compared with another copy, unresolved V genes explain less than half of these, and the others have no known cause. The DNA gave D and trimming, while V, J and clone size come from that table. The sample includes 150,000 or so clones, with 80% to 90% observed a single time. The biggest ten clones account for more than 4% of the sample.

Trimming leaves V shorter by 3 bases and J shorter by 2 bases, with the junction holding 14 bases beyond the gene matches. Taken from cysteine to phenylalanine, the CDR3 has 18 residues. Only the CDR3 region is kept as DNA, spanning 54 bases read in frame from base 1. CDR1 and CDR2 were assigned from the germline V gene (reference sequence) as DFQATT and SNEGSKA. The paper as a whole reports these results and caveats: After two AZD1222 doses, spike-specific TCR breadth and depth were significantly higher than at day 0 and than in MenACWY recipients. Conclusions about previously exposed vaccinees are limited because only a handful of AZD1222 recipients were SARS-CoV-2 seropositive at baseline. In the small 56-69-year group, the increase in depth fell short of significance, most likely because of low power. No day 14 peak-response samples were available, so repertoires were characterized only after the peak T cell response. Nearly half of unique spike-specific TCRs reportedly recognized epitopes outside regions mutated in the B.1.351 and B.1.1.7 variants. Vaccine-associated CD4 TCRs spanned the whole spike protein, with dominant responses in regions 160-218 and 743-854. Participants were mostly white British, with more females than males. The authors suggested clonal diversity may have been underestimated.

The sequence was collected from an adult who received the MenACWY meningococcal vaccine as a control. In this chain, TRBV20-1 is recombined with TRBJ2-1; 9 bases in between match TRBD2. This specimen consisted of peripheral blood, obtained 28 days after the second dose of the MenACWY control vaccine. The DNA sequence is as follows: TGCAGTGCTAGTGACCCCCTAGCGGGAAGCGGGGCCTACAATGAGCAGTTCTTC. This codes for CSASDPLAGSGAYNEQFF.